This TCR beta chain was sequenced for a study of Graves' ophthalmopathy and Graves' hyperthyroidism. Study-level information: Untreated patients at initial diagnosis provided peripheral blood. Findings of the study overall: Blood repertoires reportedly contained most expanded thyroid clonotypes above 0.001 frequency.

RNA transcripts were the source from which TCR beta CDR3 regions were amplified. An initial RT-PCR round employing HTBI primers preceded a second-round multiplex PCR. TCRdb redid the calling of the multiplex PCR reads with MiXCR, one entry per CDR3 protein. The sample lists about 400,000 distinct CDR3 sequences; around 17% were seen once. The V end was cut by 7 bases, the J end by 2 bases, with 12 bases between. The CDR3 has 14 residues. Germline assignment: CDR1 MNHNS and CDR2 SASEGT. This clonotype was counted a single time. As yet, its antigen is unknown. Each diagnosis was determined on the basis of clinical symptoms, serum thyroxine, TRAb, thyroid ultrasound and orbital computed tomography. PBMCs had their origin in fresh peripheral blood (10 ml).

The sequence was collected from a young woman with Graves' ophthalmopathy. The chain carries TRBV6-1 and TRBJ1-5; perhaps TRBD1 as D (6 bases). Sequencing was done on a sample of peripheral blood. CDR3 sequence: CASKQGLGNQPQHF. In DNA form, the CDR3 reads TGTGCCAGCAAACAGGGTTTGGGCAATCAGCCCCAGCATTTT.